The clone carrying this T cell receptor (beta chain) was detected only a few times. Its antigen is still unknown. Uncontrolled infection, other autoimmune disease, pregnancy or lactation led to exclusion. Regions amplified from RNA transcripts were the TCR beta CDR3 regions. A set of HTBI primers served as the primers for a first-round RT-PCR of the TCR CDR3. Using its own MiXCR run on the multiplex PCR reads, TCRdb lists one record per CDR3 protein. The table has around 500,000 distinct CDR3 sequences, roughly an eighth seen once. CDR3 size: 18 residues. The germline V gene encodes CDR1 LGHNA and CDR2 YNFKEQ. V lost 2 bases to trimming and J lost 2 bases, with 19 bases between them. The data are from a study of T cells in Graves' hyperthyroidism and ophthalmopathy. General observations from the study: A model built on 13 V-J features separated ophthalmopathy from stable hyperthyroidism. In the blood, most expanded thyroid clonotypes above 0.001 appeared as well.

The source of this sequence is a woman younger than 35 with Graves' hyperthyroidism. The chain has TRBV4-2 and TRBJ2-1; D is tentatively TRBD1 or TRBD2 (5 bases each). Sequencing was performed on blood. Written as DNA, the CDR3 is TGTGCCAGCAGCCAAACCGACCGGGGCGTAAACCCCTACAATGAGCAGTTCTTC. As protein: CASSQTDRGVNPYNEQFF.